The 27 T cell receptor beta chains below come from one sample, sequenced in a study of chemoradiotherapy in HPV16-positive cancers (dated 2022 in TCRdb). Library preparation used the immunoSEQ multiplex PCR assay. Sourced from immuneACCESS, this table was stored by TCRdb with only in-frame sequences that have V and J called. A share of the clones is absent; for the studies checked, an unresolved V gene accounts for under half, and the remainder has no known explanation. The sample table records 7,500 to 9,000 clones; over 75% of these occur just once. The leading ten clones occupy about 3% of the sample. The material sequenced was tumor tissue, taken from a patient who underwent chemoradiotherapy. The receptors derive from a human donor with HPV-associated anogenital cancer.

V is TRBV7-9 and J is TRBJ1-3, with D uncertain. Germline CDR1 SEHNR, CDR2 FQNEAQ (reference sequence). CDR3 size: 13 residues. V was trimmed by 1 base and J by 4 bases, leaving 5 bases between them. CDR3 region: CASSLEQGNTIYF. CDR3 sequence (DNA): TGTGCCAGCAGCTTAGAACAGGGAAACACCATATATTTT.

This clone is a singleton in its sample. The rearrangement links TRBV27 to TRBJ1-1; TRBD1 might be the D (5 bases). In germline, CDR1 is MNHEY, CDR2 SMNVEV (reference sequence). Trimming stripped 6 bases from V and 4 bases from J, with 18 bases between. The CDR3 has 15 amino acids. Here the CDR3 reads CASSNQGSGSTEAFF. Written as DNA, the CDR3 is TGTGCCAGCAGCAATCAGGGATCTGGGAGCACTGAAGCTTTCTTT.

The chain is built from TRBV6-5 and TRBJ1-2; 8 positions agree with TRBD1. Per the germline V gene, CDR1 is MNHEY and CDR2 is SVGAGI. This CDR3 comprises 13 residues. V dropped 5 bases and J dropped 7; count of bases not matched to a gene: 6. The CDR3 protein is CASSPVGQGGYTF. The CDR3 nucleotides are TGTGCCAGCAGTCCCGTCGGACAGGGTGGCTACACCTTC.

In this sample, this clone turned up once. This sequence joins TRBV5-5 and TRBJ1-1, with TRBD1 as a possible D gene (6 bases). The V end lost 5 bases, the J end lost 8 bases, and 22 bases lay between the germline ends. Germline loops: CDR1 SGHKS, CDR2 YYEKEE (reference sequence). This CDR3 has 15 amino acids. The CDR3 protein is CASSLLGGRTREAFF. Written as DNA, the CDR3 is TGTGCCAGCAGTCTTCTTGGGGGCCGAACAAGAGAAGCTTTCTTT.

This clone was seen a single time. The chain is built from TRBV27 and TRBJ1-4; 7 positions agree with TRBD1. Germline values: CDR1 MNHEY, CDR2 SMNVEV (reference sequence). The CDR3 length is 13 residues. The trim removed 6 bases at V and 4 bases at J, leaving 2 bases unmatched. As DNA, the CDR3 is TGTGCCAGCAGACGGGACAGTAATGAAAAACTGTTTTTT. Its protein product is CASRRDSNEKLFF.

This clone has just one count. The gene calls are TRBV10-3 and TRBJ2-1, with 7 bases aligning to TRBD2. The CDR3 consists of 17 residues. The J segment lost 5 bases and the V segment lost 3 bases, leaving 13 bases of the junction unmatched. CDR1 is ENHRY, CDR2 SYGVKD, per germline. The CDR3 protein is CAISESQASGDNNEQFF. Written as DNA, the CDR3 is TGTGCCATCAGTGAATCTCAGGCTAGCGGAGACAACAATGAGCAGTTCTTC.

This chain links TRBV19 with TRBJ1-2; no definite D call. Trimming cost V 3 bases and J 4 bases, with 9 bases left between them. The CDR3 spans 13 residues. Germline V gives CDR1 LNHDA, CDR2 SQIVND (reference sequence). CDR3 residues: CASSIQTRYGYTF. CDR3 DNA sequence: TGTGCCAGTAGTATTCAGACGCGCTATGGCTACACCTTC.

The chain uses TRBV4-2 and TRBJ2-3; D not certain. CDR3 length equals 14 residues. Germline CDR1 and CDR2: LGHNA and YNFKEQ. Trimming shortened V by 0 bases and J by 0 bases, and 4 bases separated the two germline ends. The CDR3 nucleotides read TGTGCCAGCAGCCAAGATCGAAGCACAGATACGCAGTATTTT. Translated, it gives CASSQDRSTDTQYF.

The V call is TRBV5-1, the J call TRBJ1-1, with D hard to call. V was pared by 8 bases and J by 0 bases, with 11 bases between. Germline loops: CDR1 SGHRS, CDR2 YFSETQ. The CDR3 covers 13 residues. The CDR3 nucleotides read TGCGCCAGTACGAGGGAAATGAACACTGAAGCTTTCTTT. Its protein product is CASTREMNTEAFF.

This clone came up a few times. The chain recombines TRBV23-1 with TRBJ1-5; weak D call: TRBD1 (5 bases). TRBV23-1 is given ORF status, its function remaining uncertain. The CDR3 has 17 amino acids. V was shortened by 2 bases and J by 4 bases, with 18 bases between the two germline ends. The CDR3 spells CASSQIGRGVRNQPQHF. The CDR3 DNA is TGCGCCAGCAGTCAAATCGGGAGAGGGGTGCGGAATCAGCCCCAGCATTTT.

The chain recombines TRBV29-1 with TRBJ2-3, with TRBD1 identical over 9 bases. With 5 bases clipped from V and 6 bases from J, the junction kept 6 bases outside the gene matches. The V gene's germline CDR1 is SQVTM and CDR2 ANQGSEA. The CDR3 consists of 13 residues. CDR3 residues: CSVKLTGGDTQYF. The CDR3 bases are TGCAGCGTTAAACTCACAGGGGGCGATACGCAGTATTTT.

This clone was seen just once. The chain links TRBV2 to TRBJ2-3; D unresolved. The germline V and J ends were trimmed by 1 base and 6 bases, with 14 bases remaining between them. From germline, CDR1 is SNHLY and CDR2 FYNNEI. The CDR3 loop spans 15 amino acids. CDR3 region: CASSEGERAADTQYF. The CDR3 region has the DNA TGTGCCAGCAGTGAAGGGGAAAGGGCTGCGGATACGCAGTATTTT.

V is TRBV5-8 and J is TRBJ2-5, with TRBD1 matching over 8 bases. The CDR3 extends over 16 amino acids. J lost 4 bases, V lost 0 bases, and 8 bases had no gene match. Germline V CDR1 and CDR2: SGHTS, YDEGEE. The CDR3 here is CASSLAGRGQGETQYF. The CDR3 DNA reads TGTGCCAGCAGCTTGGCGGGCAGGGGGCAGGGAGAGACCCAGTACTTC.

The chain carries TRBV6-5 and TRBJ2-5; D ambiguous. With the DNA end fitting TRBJ2-7 better, the J assignment may be wrong. The CDR3 contains 13 residues. Looked up from germline, CDR1 is MNHEY and CDR2 is SVGAGI. DNA of the CDR3: TGTGCCAGCAGTTACGGTGCTGGATACGAGCAGTACTTC. This codes for CASSYGAGYEQYF.

The genes are TRBV30 and TRBJ2-3, with D possibly called TRBD1 or TRBD2 (6 bases each). The V end lost 2 bases, the J end lost 0 bases, and 15 bases lay between the germline ends. From germline, CDR1 is GTSNPN and CDR2 SVGIG (reference sequence). The CDR3 extends over 16 amino acids. The CDR3: CAWSRGPSRSTDTQYF. As DNA, the CDR3 is TGTGCCTGGAGTCGGGGGCCTAGCCGGAGCACAGATACGCAGTATTTT.

The J gene is TRBJ1-3, the V gene TRBV5-1; D gene uncertain. This CDR3 region has 13 residues. CDR1 SGHRS and CDR2 YFSETQ come from the germline V gene. Trimming cost V 4 bases and J 3 bases, with 8 bases left between them. The CDR3 region is CASSGSFGNTIYF. Here the CDR3 DNA reads TGCGCCAGCAGCGGGAGTTTTGGAAACACCATATATTTT. Based on the CDR3 plus reference TRBV5-1 and TRBJ1-3, the full variable domain is KAGVTQTPRYLIKTRGQQVTLSCSPISGHRSVSWYQQTPGQGLQFLFEYFSETQRNKGNFPGRFSGRQFSNSRSEMNVSTLELGDSALYLCASSGSFGNTIYFGEGSWLTVV.

V is TRBV5-1 and J is TRBJ1-2, with a tentative D call TRBD1 (5 bases). Germline CDR1 SGHRS, CDR2 YFSETQ. V dropped 4 bases and J dropped 0 bases, with 16 bases sitting between them. The CDR3 totals 16 residues. The CDR3 DNA reads TGCGCCAGCAGCCCTTGGCTCACAGGAACTAACTATGGCTACACCTTC. Encoded protein: CASSPWLTGTNYGYTF.

This clone was detected only once. The chain employs TRBV5-1 and TRBJ2-3; 10 bases map to TRBD1. This CDR3 contains 14 residues. Germline V CDR1 and CDR2: SGHRS, YFSETQ. The V segment lost 7 bases and the J segment 5 bases; nucleotides outside the gene matches: 7. Here the CDR3 reads CASRQGALGDTQYF. DNA of the CDR3: TGCGCCAGCCGACAGGGGGCTTTGGGAGATACGCAGTATTTT.

V and J are TRBV9 and TRBJ2-2; no reliable D call. Germline CDR1 reads SGDLS; CDR2 reads YYNGEE. The CDR3 runs 16 residues. Trimming took off 0 bases at V and 0 bases at J, with 9 bases between the two ends. CDR3 DNA: TGTGCCAGCAGCGTAGCTCCCAGAACGAACACCGGGGAGCTGTTTTTT. Protein product: CASSVAPRTNTGELFF.

In its sample, this clone ranks as large (0.1 to 1%). The chain has TRBV19 and TRBJ1-5; TRBD1 agrees at 9 bases. Germline V gives CDR1 LNHDA, CDR2 SQIVND (reference sequence). Germline trimming cut 7 bases from V and 2 bases from J; bases unmatched to any gene: 6. CDR3 length: 15 residues. In DNA form, the CDR3 reads TGTGCCAGTAAAGGGGGACAGGGAGGCAATCAGCCCCAGCATTTT. It encodes CASKGGQGGNQPQHF.

This chain links TRBV4-1 with TRBJ2-2; D remains unclear. Germline values: CDR1 MGHRA, CDR2 YSYEKL. CDR3 size: 15 residues. Trimming pared 3 bases from V and 6 bases from J, leaving 14 bases between. CDR3 sequence reads: CASSQKTSPAGELFF. The CDR3 DNA follows: TGCGCCAGCAGCCAGAAAACCTCGCCCGCCGGGGAGCTGTTTTTT.

The rearrangement uses TRBV5-1 and TRBJ2-2; TRBD2 matches 7 bases. There are 15 residues in the CDR3. V lost 2 bases to trimming and J lost 0 bases; unmatched junction nucleotides: 1. Germline CDR1 reads SGHRS; CDR2 reads YFSETQ. CDR3 sequence reads: CASSLSGTNTGELFF. The DNA of the CDR3 is TGCGCCAGCAGCTTAAGCGGGACGAACACCGGGGAGCTGTTTTTT.

This chain links TRBV19 with TRBJ1-6, with 7 positions matching TRBD1. This CDR3 contains 17 residues. V trimming: 6 bases; J trimming: 7 bases; junction bases outside the gene matches: 15. Germline assignment: CDR1 LNHDA and CDR2 SQIVND (reference sequence). The CDR3 here is CASSLKGAKSWNSPLHF. The CDR3 nucleotides are TGTGCCAGTAGCCTTAAGGGGGCGAAGAGTTGGAATTCACCCCTCCACTTT.

The chain couples TRBV19 to TRBJ1-2; D is perhaps TRBD1 (5 bases). The length of the CDR3 is 15 residues. The V gene lost 1 base and the J gene lost 8 bases, with 17 bases spanning the gap. Germline CDR1 LNHDA, CDR2 SQIVND (reference sequence). This CDR3 is CASSIVTAGQGGYTF. DNA of the CDR3: TGTGCCAGTAGTATAGTCACGGCAGGGCAGGGCGGCTACACCTTC.

The chain uses TRBV6-1 and TRBJ1-6; D might be TRBD1 (6 bases). The CDR3 runs 15 residues. Trimming took 2 bases from V and 7 from J, leaving 12 bases between them. From germline, CDR1 is MNHNS and CDR2 SASEGT. DNA of the CDR3: TGTGCCAGCAGTGAACTTAACAGGGCCAATTCACCCCTCCACTTT. It yields the protein CASSELNRANSPLHF.

The chain combines TRBV6-5 with TRBJ2-7, with D tentatively TRBD1 (6 bases). The CDR3 loop spans 14 amino acids. V lost 4 bases, J lost 1 base, and 11 bases lay in between. From germline, CDR1 is MNHEY and CDR2 SVGAGI. The CDR3 is CASSSTGQSYEQYF. The CDR3 bases are TGTGCCAGCAGTTCCACAGGGCAGTCCTACGAGCAGTACTTC.

J is TRBJ1-5 and V is TRBV23-1, with 7 bases that match TRBD1. TRBV23-1 is marked as an open reading frame, function uncertain. This CDR3 contains 17 residues. The junction had 11 bases not matched to a gene; V was cut back by 6 bases and J by 0 bases. For the CDR3, the DNA is TGCGCCAGCAGCTTGGGGGGTGACAGGGATAGCAATCAGCCCCAGCATTTT. This gives the protein CASSLGGDRDSNQPQHF.